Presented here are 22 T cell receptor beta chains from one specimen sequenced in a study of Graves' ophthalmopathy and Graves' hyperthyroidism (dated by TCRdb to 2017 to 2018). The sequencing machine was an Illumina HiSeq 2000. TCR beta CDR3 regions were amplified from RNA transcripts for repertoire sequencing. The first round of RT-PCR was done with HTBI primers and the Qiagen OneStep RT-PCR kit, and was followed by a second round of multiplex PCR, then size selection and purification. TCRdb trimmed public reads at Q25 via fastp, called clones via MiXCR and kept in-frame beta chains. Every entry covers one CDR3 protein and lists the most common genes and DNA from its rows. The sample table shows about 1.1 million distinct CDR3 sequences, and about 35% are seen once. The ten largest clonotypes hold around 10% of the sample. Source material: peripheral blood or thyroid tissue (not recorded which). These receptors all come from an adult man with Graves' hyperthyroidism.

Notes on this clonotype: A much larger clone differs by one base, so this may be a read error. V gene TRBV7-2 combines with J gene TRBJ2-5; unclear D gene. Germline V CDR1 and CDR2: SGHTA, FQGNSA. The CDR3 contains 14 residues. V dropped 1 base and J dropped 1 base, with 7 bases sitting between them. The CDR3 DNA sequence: TGTGCCAGCAGCTTAGATCCGGCCCAAGAGACCCAGTACTTC. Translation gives CASSLDPAQETQYF.

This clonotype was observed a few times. The CDR3 DNA follows: TGCAGTGCTAGGGCCGGGACAGGGGGGAGACAGCCCCAGCATTTT. It codes for CSARAGTGGRQPQHF. The gene calls are TRBV20-1 and TRBJ1-5; TRBD1 matches 11 bases. CDR3 length: 15 residues. Germline lookup yields CDR1 DFQATT and CDR2 SNEGSKA (reference sequence). J gave up 7 bases and V 3 bases, and 8 bases lay outside the gene matches.

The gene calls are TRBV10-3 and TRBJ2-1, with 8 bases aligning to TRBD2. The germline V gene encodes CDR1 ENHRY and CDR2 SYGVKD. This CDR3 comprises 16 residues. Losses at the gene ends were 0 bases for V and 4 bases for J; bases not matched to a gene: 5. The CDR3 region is CAISESIAGRYNEQFF. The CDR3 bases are TGTGCCATCAGTGAGTCCATAGCGGGACGTTACAATGAGCAGTTCTTC.

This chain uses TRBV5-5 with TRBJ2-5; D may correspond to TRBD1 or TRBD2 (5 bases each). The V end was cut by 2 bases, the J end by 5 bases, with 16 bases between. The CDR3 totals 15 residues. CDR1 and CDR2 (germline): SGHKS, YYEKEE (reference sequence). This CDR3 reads CASSFKTGTGETQYF. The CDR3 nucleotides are TGTGCCAGCAGCTTCAAAACCGGGACGGGGGAGACCCAGTACTTC.

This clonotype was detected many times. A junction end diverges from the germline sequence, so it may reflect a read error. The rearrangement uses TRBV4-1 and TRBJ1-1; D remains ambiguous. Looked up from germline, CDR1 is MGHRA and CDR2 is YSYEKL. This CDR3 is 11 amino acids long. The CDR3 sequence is CASSQGTEAFF. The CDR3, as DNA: TGTGCCAGCAGCCAAGGTACTGAAGCTTTCTTT.

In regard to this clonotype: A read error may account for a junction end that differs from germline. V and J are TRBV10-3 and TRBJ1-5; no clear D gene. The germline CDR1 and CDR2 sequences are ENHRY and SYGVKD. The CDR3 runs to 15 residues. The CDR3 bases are TGTGCCAGCAGTTTATCGAACGGGTATGGGCAGCCCCAGCATTTT. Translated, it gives CASSLSNGYGQPQHF.

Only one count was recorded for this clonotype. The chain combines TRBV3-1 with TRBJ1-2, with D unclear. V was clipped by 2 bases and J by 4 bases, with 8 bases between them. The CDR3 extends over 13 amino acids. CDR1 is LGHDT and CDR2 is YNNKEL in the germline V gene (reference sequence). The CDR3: CASSQPDLYGYTF. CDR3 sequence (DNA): TGTGCCAGCAGCCAACCAGACCTCTATGGCTACACCTTC.

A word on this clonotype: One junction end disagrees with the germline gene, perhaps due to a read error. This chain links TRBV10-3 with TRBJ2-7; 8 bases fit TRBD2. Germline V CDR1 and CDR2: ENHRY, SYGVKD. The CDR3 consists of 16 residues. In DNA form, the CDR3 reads TGTGCCAGCAGTTCGCGGCGGGAGGCCCTAACCTACGAGCAGTACTTC. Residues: CASSSRREALTYEQYF.

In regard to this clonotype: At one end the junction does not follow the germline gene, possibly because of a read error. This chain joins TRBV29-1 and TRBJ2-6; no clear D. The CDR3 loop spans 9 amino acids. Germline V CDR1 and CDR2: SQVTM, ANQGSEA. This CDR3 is CSANRGEAF. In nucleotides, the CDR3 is TGCAGCGCCAACAGAGGTGAAGCTTTC. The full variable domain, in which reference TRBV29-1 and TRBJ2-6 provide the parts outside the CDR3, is SAVISQKPSRDICQRGTSLTIQCQVDSQVTMMFWYRQQPGQSLTLIATANQGSEATYESGFVIDKFPISRPNLTFSTLTVSNMSPEDSSIYLCSANRGEAFGAGSRLTVL.

The chain's CDR3 is CASSSRTKNYEQYF. DNA of the CDR3: TGTGCCAGCAGCTCCAGGACGAAGAACTACGAGCAGTACTTC. J is TRBJ2-7 and V is TRBV7-8; D gene uncertain. The length of the CDR3 is 14 residues. In germline, CDR1 is SGHVS, CDR2 FQNEAQ. V was shortened by 4 bases and J by 3 bases, with 13 bases between the two germline ends.

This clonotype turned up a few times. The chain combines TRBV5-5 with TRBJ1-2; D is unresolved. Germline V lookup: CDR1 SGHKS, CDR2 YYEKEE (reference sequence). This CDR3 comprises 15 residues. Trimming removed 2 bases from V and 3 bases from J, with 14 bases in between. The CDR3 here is CASSFSELGYYGYTF. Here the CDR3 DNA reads TGTGCCAGCAGCTTCTCGGAGTTAGGTTACTATGGCTACACCTTC.

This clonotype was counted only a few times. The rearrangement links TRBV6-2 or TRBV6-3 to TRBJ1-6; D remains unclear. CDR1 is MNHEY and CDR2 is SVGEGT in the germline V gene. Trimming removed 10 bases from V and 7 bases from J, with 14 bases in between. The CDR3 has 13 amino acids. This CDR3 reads CATTDNRNSPLHF. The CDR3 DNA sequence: TGTGCCACCACGGATAATCGGAATTCACCCCTCCACTTT.

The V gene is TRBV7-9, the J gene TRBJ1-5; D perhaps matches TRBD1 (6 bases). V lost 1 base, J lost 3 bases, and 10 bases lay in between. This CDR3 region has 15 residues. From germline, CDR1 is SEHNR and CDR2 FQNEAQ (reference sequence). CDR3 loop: CASSLDGTYNQPQHF. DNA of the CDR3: TGTGCCAGCAGCTTAGACGGGACATACAATCAGCCCCAGCATTTT.

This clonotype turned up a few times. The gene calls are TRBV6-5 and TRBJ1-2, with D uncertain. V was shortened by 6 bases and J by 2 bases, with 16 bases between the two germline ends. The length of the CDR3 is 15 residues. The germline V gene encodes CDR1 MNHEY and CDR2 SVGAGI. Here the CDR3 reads CASSQHFVFNYGYTF. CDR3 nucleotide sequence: TGTGCCAGCAGCCAACACTTCGTATTCAACTATGGCTACACCTTC.

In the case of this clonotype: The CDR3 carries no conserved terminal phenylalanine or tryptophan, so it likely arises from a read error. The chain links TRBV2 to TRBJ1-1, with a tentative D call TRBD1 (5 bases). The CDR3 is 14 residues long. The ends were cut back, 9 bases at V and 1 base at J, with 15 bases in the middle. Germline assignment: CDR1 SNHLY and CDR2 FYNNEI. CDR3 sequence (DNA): TGTGCCAGGCAGGGTAGACGACAGAACACTGAAGCTTTCCTT. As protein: CARQGRRQNTEAFL.

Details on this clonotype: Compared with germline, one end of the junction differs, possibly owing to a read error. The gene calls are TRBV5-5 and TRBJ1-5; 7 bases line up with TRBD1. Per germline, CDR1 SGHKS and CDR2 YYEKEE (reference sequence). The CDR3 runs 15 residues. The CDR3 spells CASSLVRDSSQPQHF. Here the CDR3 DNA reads TGTGCCAGCAGCTTGGTCCGGGACAGCAGTCAGCCCCAGCATTTT.

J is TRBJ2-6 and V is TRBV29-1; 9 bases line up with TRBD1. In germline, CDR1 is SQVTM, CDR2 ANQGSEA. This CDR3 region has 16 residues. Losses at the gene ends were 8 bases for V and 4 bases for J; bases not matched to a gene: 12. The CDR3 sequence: CSYHRDRDTGANVLTF. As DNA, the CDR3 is TGCAGCTACCATCGGGACAGGGATACGGGGGCCAACGTCCTGACTTTC.

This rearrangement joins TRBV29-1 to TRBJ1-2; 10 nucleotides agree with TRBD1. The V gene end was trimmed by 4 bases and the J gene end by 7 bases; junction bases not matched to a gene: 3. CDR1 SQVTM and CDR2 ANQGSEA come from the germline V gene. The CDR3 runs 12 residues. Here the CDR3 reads CSVGTGGGGYTF. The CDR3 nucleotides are TGCAGCGTTGGGACAGGGGGTGGTGGCTACACCTTC.

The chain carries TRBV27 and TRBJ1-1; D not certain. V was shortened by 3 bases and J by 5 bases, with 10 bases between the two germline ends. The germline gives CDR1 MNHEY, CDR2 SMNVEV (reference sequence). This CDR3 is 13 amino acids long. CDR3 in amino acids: CASSFDVRTEAFF. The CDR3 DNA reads TGTGCCAGCAGTTTCGACGTCAGGACTGAAGCTTTCTTT.

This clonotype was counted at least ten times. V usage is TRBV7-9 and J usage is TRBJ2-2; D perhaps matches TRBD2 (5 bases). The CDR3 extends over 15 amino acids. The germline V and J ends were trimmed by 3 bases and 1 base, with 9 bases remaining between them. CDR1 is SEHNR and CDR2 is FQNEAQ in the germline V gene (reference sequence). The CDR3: CASSFPRENTGELFF. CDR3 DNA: TGTGCCAGCAGCTTTCCTCGGGAGAACACCGGGGAGCTGTTTTTT.

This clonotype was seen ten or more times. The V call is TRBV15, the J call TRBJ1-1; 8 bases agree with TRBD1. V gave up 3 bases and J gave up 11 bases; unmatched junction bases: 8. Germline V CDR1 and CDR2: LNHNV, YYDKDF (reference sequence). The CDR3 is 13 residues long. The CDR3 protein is CATSSSDRGLAFF. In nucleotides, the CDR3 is TGTGCCACCAGCAGTAGTGACAGGGGCCTGGCTTTCTTT.

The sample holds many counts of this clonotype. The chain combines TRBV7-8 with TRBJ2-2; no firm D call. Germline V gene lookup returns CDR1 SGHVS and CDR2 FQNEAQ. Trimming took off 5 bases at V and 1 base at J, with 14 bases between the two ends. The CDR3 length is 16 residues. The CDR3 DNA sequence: TGTGCCAGCAGCCTCACTCCGGGCCTGAACACCGGGGAGCTGTTTTTT. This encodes CASSLTPGLNTGELFF.